The clone carrying this T cell receptor (beta chain) has just a few counts. Antigen: not known. In germline, CDR1 is LGHNA, CDR2 YSLEER. This CDR3 spans 16 amino acids. V gave up 1 base and J gave up 5 bases, with 17 bases separating them. The primer mix had 60 Vbeta and 13 Jbeta primers. Original methodology: There were around 80 million unique TCR beta chains by a later count, and some 10 million of them were shared. TCRdb keeps only in-frame clones here, not all; method: immunoSEQ multiplex PCR. The V and J calls and the clone size are those of that table, but D and trimming were determined from the DNA. The sample contains some 160,000 clones, roughly 9.4% of which appear only once. These data originate in a study of cytomegalovirus exposure and HLA in healthy donors. Broader study findings: Productive status was seen about 90% or about 30% of the time for most TCR beta V segments in an earlier analysis. The study listed 164 cytomegalovirus-associated TCR beta chains. Across donors, most TCRs were seen rarely, yet some public ones were widespread.

This TCR came from a male donor in good health and CMV-seronegative. The sequencing input was PBMCs. The chain employs TRBV4-3 and TRBJ2-5; D is possibly TRBD1 (7 bases). The CDR3 DNA is TGCGCCAGCAGCCAAGGGAGGGCAGGGGGTAGGGAGACCCAGTACTTC. Amino acid sequence: CASSQGRAGGRETQYF.